The rows below give T cell receptor beta chains drawn from one sample of a study of blood T cells in healthy people across ages. TCRdb fed the 5' RACE reads into MiXCR, producing one record per CDR3 protein. Of around 600,000 distinct CDR3 sequences in the sample, around 48% were seen once. Sequencing was carried out using blood. The source is a man at least 80 years old in good health. Both conserved end residues are part of each CDR3. D genes are given only for firm matches. Clone size is stated in some rows and not others, as once, few, many or a class when expanded.

CDR3 DNA | CDR3 protein | J gene | D gene | clone size | V gene
TGCGCCAGCAGCCAAGATTTTGGGGAATCACCCCTCCACTTT | CASSQDFGESPLHF | TRBJ1-6 | . | . | TRBV4-3
TGTGCCTTAATCCGGACTGCCTACAATGAGCAGTTCTTC | CALIRTAYNEQFF | TRBJ2-1 | . | . | TRBV30
TGTGCCAGCAGCCAAGATCCTAGAGCGGGGCAGCCCTACGAGCAGTACTTC | CASSQDPRAGQPYEQYF | TRBJ2-7 | TRBD2 | . | TRBV3-1
TGTGCCAGCAGTTACCCCCGGGGGTCTGGAAACACCATATATTTT | CASSYPRGSGNTIYF | TRBJ1-3 | . | . | TRBV6-6
TGCAGCGTTGAAGATCGACGGGCCTACTCCTACAATGAGCAGTTCTTC | CSVEDRRAYSYNEQFF | TRBJ2-1 | . | many | TRBV29-1
TGTGCTAGCAGTGTGGGACCGATCCAAGAGACCCAGTACTTC | CASSVGPIQETQYF | TRBJ2-5 | . | . | TRBV7-7
TGTGCCAGCAGTTACAGCCAAGAGACCCAGTACTTC | CASSYSQETQYF | TRBJ2-5 | . | many | TRBV6-6
TGTGCCAGCAGTAACGGGGGTGGGCCCCAGCATTTT | CASSNGGGPQHF | TRBJ1-5 | . | . | TRBV6-5
TGTGCCAGCAGCTTAGACAGGGCGGCCTACGAGCAGTACTTC | CASSLDRAAYEQYF | TRBJ2-7 | . | . | TRBV7-2
TGCGCCAGCAGCCAAGATTCGGGGGCCTCCAAAAACATTCAGTACTTC | CASSQDSGASKNIQYF | TRBJ2-4 | . | few | TRBV4-3